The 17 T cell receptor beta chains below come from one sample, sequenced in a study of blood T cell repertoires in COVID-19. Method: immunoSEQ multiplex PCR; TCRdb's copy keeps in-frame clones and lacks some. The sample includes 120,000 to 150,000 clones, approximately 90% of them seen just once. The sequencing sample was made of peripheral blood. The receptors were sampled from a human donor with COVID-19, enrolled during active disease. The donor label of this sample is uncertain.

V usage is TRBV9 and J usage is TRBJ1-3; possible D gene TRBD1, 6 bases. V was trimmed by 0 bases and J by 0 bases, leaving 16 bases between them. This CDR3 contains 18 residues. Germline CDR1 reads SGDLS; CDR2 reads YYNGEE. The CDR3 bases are TGTGCCAGCAGCGTAGACCCCGTCGGACAGTTCTCTGGAAACACCATATATTTT. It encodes CASSVDPVGQFSGNTIYF.

The CDR3 protein is CATSSRETQYF. In DNA form, the CDR3 reads TGTGCCACCAGCTCTAGGGAGACCCAGTACTTC. The rearrangement joins TRBV15 to TRBJ2-5; D call uncertain. The CDR3 covers 11 residues. V was trimmed by 5 bases and J by 5 bases, leaving 6 bases between them. Germline CDR1 reads LNHNV; CDR2 reads YYDKDF (reference sequence).

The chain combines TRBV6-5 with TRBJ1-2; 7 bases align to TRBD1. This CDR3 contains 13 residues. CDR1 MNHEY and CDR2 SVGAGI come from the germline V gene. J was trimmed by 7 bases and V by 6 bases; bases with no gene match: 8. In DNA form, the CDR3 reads TGTGCCAGCAGGAACACGGGACAGCTTGGCTACACCTTC. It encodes CASRNTGQLGYTF.

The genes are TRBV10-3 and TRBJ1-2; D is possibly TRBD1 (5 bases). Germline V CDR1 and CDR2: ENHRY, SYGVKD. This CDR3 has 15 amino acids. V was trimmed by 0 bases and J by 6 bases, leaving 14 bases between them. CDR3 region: CAISESGERGDGYTF. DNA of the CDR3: TGTGCCATCAGTGAGTCGGGGGAGCGCGGGGATGGCTACACCTTC.

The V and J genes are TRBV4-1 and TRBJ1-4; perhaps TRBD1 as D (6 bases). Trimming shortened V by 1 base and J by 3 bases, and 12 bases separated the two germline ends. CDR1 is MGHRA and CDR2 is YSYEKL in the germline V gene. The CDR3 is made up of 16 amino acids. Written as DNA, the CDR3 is TGCGCCAGCAGCCAAGGCCCAGGGGAAGCTAATGAAAAACTGTTTTTT. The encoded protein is CASSQGPGEANEKLFF.

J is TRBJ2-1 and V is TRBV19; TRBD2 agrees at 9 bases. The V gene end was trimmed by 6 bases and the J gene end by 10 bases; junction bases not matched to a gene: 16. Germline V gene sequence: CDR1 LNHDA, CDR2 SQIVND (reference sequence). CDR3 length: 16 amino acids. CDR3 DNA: TGTGCCAGTAGACAGCGGGAGGACCGTTCTAGGGCGGAGCAGTTCTTC. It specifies CASRQREDRSRAEQFF.

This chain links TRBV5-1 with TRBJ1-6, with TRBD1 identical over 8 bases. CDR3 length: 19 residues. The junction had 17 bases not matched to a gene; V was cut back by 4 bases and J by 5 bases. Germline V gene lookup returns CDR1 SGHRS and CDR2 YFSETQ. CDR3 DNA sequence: TGCGCCAGCAGCCCATCGTCGGGGAGCCGGGACAGGCATAATTCACCCCTCCACTTT. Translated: CASSPSSGSRDRHNSPLHF.

The CDR3 coding sequence is TGTGCCAGCAGATTGCCGGGACTAGCGGGAAGAGAGACCCAGTACTTC. Translated: CASRLPGLAGRETQYF. V and J are TRBV28 and TRBJ2-5; 13 bases are a match to TRBD2. Germline loops: CDR1 MDHEN, CDR2 SYDVKM. CDR3 length: 16 amino acids. Unmatched junction bases numbered 8, after V lost 6 bases and J lost 4 bases.

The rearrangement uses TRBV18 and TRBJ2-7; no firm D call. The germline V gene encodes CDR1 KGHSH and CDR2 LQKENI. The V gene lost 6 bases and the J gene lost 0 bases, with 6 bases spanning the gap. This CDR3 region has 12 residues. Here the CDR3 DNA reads TGTGCCAGCTCCCTAAGCTCCTACGAGCAGTACTTC. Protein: CASSLSSYEQYF.

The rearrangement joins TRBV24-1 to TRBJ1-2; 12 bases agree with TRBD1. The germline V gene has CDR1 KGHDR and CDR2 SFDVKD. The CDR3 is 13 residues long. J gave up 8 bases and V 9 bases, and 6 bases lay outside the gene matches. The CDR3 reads CATGTGGDFGYTF. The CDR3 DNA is TGTGCCACCGGGACAGGGGGCGATTTCGGCTACACCTTC.

The CDR3 region has the DNA TGTGCCAGCAGCCAGCTTCCGGACAGGGTCGGAGGGGATGGCTACACCTTC. Its protein product is CASSQLPDRVGGDGYTF. V is TRBV3-1 (or the pseudogene TRBV3-2) and J is TRBJ1-2; 8 nucleotides agree with TRBD1. Germline V CDR1 and CDR2: LGHDT, YNNKEL (reference sequence). V was pared by 3 bases and J by 6 bases, with 15 bases of the junction left unmatched. This CDR3 region has 17 residues.

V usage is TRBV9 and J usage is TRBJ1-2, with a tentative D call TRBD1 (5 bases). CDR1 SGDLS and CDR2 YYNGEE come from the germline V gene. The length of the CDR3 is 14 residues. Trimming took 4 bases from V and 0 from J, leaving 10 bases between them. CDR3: CASSSGGTNYGYTF. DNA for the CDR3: TGTGCCAGCAGCTCCGGGGGGACTAACTATGGCTACACCTTC.

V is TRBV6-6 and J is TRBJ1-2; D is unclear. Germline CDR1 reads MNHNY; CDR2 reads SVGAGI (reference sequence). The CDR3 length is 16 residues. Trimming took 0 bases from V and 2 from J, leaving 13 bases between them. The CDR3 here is CASSYSEAGRNYGYTF. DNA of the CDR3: TGTGCCAGCAGTTACTCGGAGGCAGGTCGGAACTATGGCTACACCTTC.

The CDR3 reads CASSLGATNYGYTF. In nucleotides, the CDR3 is TGTGCCAGCAGCTTGGGGGCCACTAACTATGGCTACACCTTC. This chain joins TRBV5-6 and TRBJ1-2; D gene ambiguous. CDR1 and CDR2 from the germline V gene are SGHDT and YYEEEE. The CDR3 runs 14 residues. The ends were cut back, 0 bases at V and 0 bases at J, with 6 bases in the middle.

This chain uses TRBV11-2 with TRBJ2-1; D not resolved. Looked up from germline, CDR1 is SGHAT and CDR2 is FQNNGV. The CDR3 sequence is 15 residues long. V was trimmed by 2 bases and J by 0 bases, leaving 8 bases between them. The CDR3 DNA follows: TGTGCCAGCAGCTTAATGCCGAGCTCCTACAATGAGCAGTTCTTC. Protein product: CASSLMPSSYNEQFF.

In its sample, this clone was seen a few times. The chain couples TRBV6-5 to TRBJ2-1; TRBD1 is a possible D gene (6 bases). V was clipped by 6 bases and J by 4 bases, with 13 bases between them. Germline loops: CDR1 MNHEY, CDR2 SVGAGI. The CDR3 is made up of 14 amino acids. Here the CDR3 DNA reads TGTGCCAGCAGGACAGGTTACGGGTACAATGAGCAGTTCTTC. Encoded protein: CASRTGYGYNEQFF.

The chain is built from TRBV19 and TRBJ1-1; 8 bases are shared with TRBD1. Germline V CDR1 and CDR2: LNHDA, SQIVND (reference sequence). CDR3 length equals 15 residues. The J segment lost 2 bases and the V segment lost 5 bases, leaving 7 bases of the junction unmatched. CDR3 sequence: CASSRTGNVNTEAFF. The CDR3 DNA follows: TGTGCCAGTAGTCGGACAGGGAATGTAAACACTGAAGCTTTCTTT. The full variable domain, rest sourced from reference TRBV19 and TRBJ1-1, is DGGITQSPKYLFRKEGQNVTLSCEQNLNHDAMYWYRQDPGQGLRLIYYSQIVNDFQKGDIAEGYSVSREKKESFPLTVTSAQKNPTAFYLCASSRTGNVNTEAFFGQGTRLTVV.